This paragraph reports one TCR beta chain. Its antigen remains unknown. This specimen belongs to a study of response to subunit inactivated influenza vaccine. Overall study results and limits: Authors suggested each seasonal flu vaccination may recruit only limited numbers of new T cells.

From the RT-PCR reads, TCRdb called clonotypes with MiXCR, one entry per CDR3 protein. The data contain about 500,000 distinct CDR3 sequences, approximately 15% of them singletons. Sequences were derived from CD4+ T cells sorted from PBMCs, sampled approximately 25 months after vaccination. This receptor was taken from a man in his fifties or sixties who received an inactivated influenza vaccine.

The CDR3 region is CASSGGYTEKLFF. The CDR3, as DNA: TGTGCCAGCAGTGGGGGCTACACGGAAAAACTGTTTTTT. The chain links TRBV6-6 to TRBJ1-4, with D possibly being TRBD1 (6 bases). V was shortened by 5 bases and J by 8 bases, with 12 bases between the two germline ends. This CDR3 spans 13 amino acids. Germline V gene sequence: CDR1 MNHNY, CDR2 SVGAGI (reference sequence).